These 22 T cell receptor beta chains were all obtained from the same sample, sequenced in a study of beta chain features in type 1 diabetes. Overall study results and limits: Among patients with Type 1 diabetes, TCRB CDR3s were moderately but significantly shorter in every one of the four CD4+ subsets.

These TCRs' antigens remain unknown. Sequenced material consisted of expressed TCRB transcripts (all of the isolated RNA was reverse transcribed). Libraries were prepared by immunoSEQ multiplex PCR; TCRdb keeps only in-frame clonotypes and omits some of them. The sample records 140,000 to 150,000 clones, more than 10% being singletons. Sequenced: central memory CD4+ T cells from blood. The receptor source for this set is a man younger than 35 with type 1 diabetes.

This clone was recorded at least ten times. This rearrangement joins TRBV30 to TRBJ2-5, with a possible D match to TRBD1 (5 bases). The V end lost 2 bases, the J end lost 7 bases, and 17 bases lay between the germline ends. Germline CDR1 and CDR2: GTSNPN and SVGIG (reference sequence). The CDR3 sequence is 14 residues long. The chain's CDR3 is CAWSSGHTQGTQYF. CDR3 coding DNA: TGTGCCTGGAGTTCCGGGCATACTCAGGGGACCCAGTACTTC.

This chain uses TRBV30 with TRBJ1-1, with D possibly matching TRBD1 (6 bases). Germline assignment: CDR1 GTSNPN and CDR2 SVGIG (reference sequence). This CDR3 is 11 amino acids long. Trimming stripped 7 bases from V and 6 bases from J, with 12 bases between. CDR3 coding DNA: TGTGCCTCAGGGAGGGGGTCTGAAGCTTTCTTT. It is translated as CASGRGSEAFF.

This chain joins TRBV4-1 and TRBJ2-6; D possibly corresponds to TRBD1 (6 bases). V was trimmed by 4 bases and J by 0 bases, leaving 7 bases between them. There are 15 residues in the CDR3. The germline V gene has CDR1 MGHRA and CDR2 YSYEKL. CDR3 loop: CASSRDNSGANVLTF. The CDR3 DNA reads TGCGCCAGCAGCCGGGACAACTCTGGGGCCAACGTCCTGACTTTC.

This clone was counted a single time. The genes are TRBV6-1 and TRBJ1-5; D not certain. CDR1 and CDR2 from the germline V gene are MNHNS and SASEGT. V lost 8 bases to trimming and J lost 0 bases, with 8 bases between them. This CDR3 has 13 residues. CDR3 region: CASQTVSNQPQHF. The CDR3 DNA follows: TGTGCCAGCCAGACGGTTAGCAATCAGCCCCAGCATTTT.

The genes are TRBV10-3 and TRBJ2-5, with TRBD1 as a possible D gene (6 bases). The CDR3 spans 14 residues. Germline assignment: CDR1 ENHRY and CDR2 SYGVKD. Trimming removed 5 bases at V and 1 base at J, with 11 bases between. CDR3 loop: CAISRQVFQETQYF. CDR3 nucleotides: TGTGCCATCAGTCGACAGGTTTTCCAAGAGACCCAGTACTTC.

This clone has more than one count but fewer than ten. The CDR3 loop is CASSVNPDRGDEQYF. The CDR3 DNA sequence: TGTGCCAGCAGCGTCAACCCGGACAGGGGAGACGAGCAGTACTTC. The chain is built from TRBV11-2 and TRBJ2-7, with 9 bases aligning to TRBD1. CDR3 size: 15 residues. The V segment lost 5 bases and the J segment 5 bases; nucleotides outside the gene matches: 10. Per germline, CDR1 SGHAT and CDR2 FQNNGV.

This clone showed up just a few times. This CDR3 reads CASTQAGLMNTGELFF. In nucleotides, the CDR3 is TGTGCCAGCACCCAAGCAGGACTGATGAACACCGGGGAGCTGTTTTTT. The V and J genes are TRBV28 and TRBJ2-2, with a possible D match to TRBD2 (5 bases). The germline V and J ends were trimmed by 7 bases and 1 base, with 16 bases remaining between them. The length of the CDR3 is 16 residues. CDR1 and CDR2 (germline): MDHEN, SYDVKM. Using reference TRBV28 and TRBJ2-2 for the parts outside the CDR3, the full variable domain is DVKVTQSSRYLVKRTGEKVFLECVQDMDHENMFWYRQDPGLGLRLIYFSYDVKMKEKGDIPEGYSVSREKKERFSLILESASTNQTSMYLCASTQAGLMNTGELFFGEGSRLTVL.

This clone was counted many times. V and J are TRBV7-9 and TRBJ1-1; D is unclear. The CDR3 runs 13 residues. Trimming pared 4 bases from V and 1 base from J, leaving 7 bases between. Germline CDR1 reads SEHNR; CDR2 reads FQNEAQ (reference sequence). In DNA form, the CDR3 reads TGTGCCAGCAGCTCCATGGGGAACACTGAAGCTTTCTTT. It is translated as CASSSMGNTEAFF.

Only a few counts were recorded for this clone. The chain joins TRBV7-2 to TRBJ2-5; 10 bases align to TRBD2. CDR3 size: 16 residues. V was pared by 1 base and J by 5 bases, with 7 bases of the junction left unmatched. CDR1 is SGHTA, CDR2 FQGNSA, per germline. For the CDR3, the DNA is TGTGCCAGCAGCTTAGTAGCGGGGGGCCCGACGGAGACCCAGTACTTC. Amino acids: CASSLVAGGPTETQYF.

A few counts support this clone. The V call is TRBV30, the J call TRBJ2-7, with no clear D. The CDR3 sequence is 13 residues long. The germline gives CDR1 GTSNPN, CDR2 SVGIG (reference sequence). With 7 bases removed from V and 3 bases from J, the gap between germline ends came to 16 bases. CDR3 DNA: TGTGCCTACGTGAACCTATGGGGCTACGAGCAGTACTTC. This gives the protein CAYVNLWGYEQYF.

This clone was detected many times. The gene calls are TRBV7-9 and TRBJ2-3; D is ambiguous. V was pared by 1 base and J by 0 bases, with 11 bases between. CDR1 SEHNR and CDR2 FQNEAQ come from the germline V gene (reference sequence). The CDR3 runs to 16 residues. The CDR3 loop reads CASSLGPAGSTDTQYF. The CDR3, as DNA: TGTGCCAGCAGCTTAGGCCCCGCAGGTAGCACAGATACGCAGTATTTT.

Worth noting for this clone: This CDR3 is also generated by other DNA sequences in the sample. The rearrangement uses TRBV29-1 and TRBJ1-1; D might be TRBD1 (6 bases). This CDR3 region has 13 residues. CDR1 and CDR2 from the germline V gene are SQVTM and ANQGSEA. V lost 6 bases to trimming and J lost 1 base, with 12 bases between them. This chain's CDR3 is CSVGQTKNTEAFF. The CDR3 coding sequence is TGCAGCGTCGGACAGACTAAGAACACTGAAGCTTTCTTT. The full variable domain, in which reference TRBV29-1 and TRBJ1-1 provide the parts outside the CDR3, is SAVISQKPSRDICQRGTSLTIQCQVDSQVTMMFWYRQQPGQSLTLIATANQGSEATYESGFVIDKFPISRPNLTFSTLTVSNMSPEDSSIYLCSVGQTKNTEAFFGQGTRLTVV.

The chain links TRBV28 to TRBJ2-1, with a weak D call TRBD2 (6 bases). The CDR3 has 15 amino acids. The germline gives CDR1 MDHEN, CDR2 SYDVKM. V was shortened by 5 bases and J by 5 bases, with 16 bases between the two germline ends. The CDR3 coding sequence is TGTGCCAGCAGTCCGCCGGCGGGGCGTGACAATGAGCAGTTCTTC. It specifies CASSPPAGRDNEQFF.

This clone was seen ten or more times. The chain has TRBV9 and TRBJ2-7, with D possibly TRBD1 on 5 matching bases. This CDR3 spans 14 amino acids. The V and J ends lost 4 bases and 5 bases respectively, with 16 bases between them. Germline CDR1 reads SGDLS; CDR2 reads YYNGEE. CDR3 in amino acids: CASSPTLQVNEQYF. CDR3 sequence (DNA): TGTGCCAGCAGCCCCACCCTACAGGTAAACGAGCAGTACTTC.

At least ten counts were recorded for this clone. The chain has TRBV29-1 and TRBJ2-3, with no clear D. The V gene lost 6 bases and the J gene lost 2 bases, with 12 bases spanning the gap. Germline V gives CDR1 SQVTM, CDR2 ANQGSEA. CDR3 length: 13 amino acids. The CDR3 DNA is TGCAGCGTCGAGGCGCAGATCACAGATACGCAGTATTTT. Protein product: CSVEAQITDTQYF.

This chain links TRBV6-5 with TRBJ2-4, with D perhaps TRBD2 (5 bases). There are 11 residues in the CDR3. Germline CDR1 reads MNHEY; CDR2 reads SVGAGI. Trimming took off 11 bases at V and 8 bases at J, with 13 bases between the two ends. CDR3 sequence reads: CAVRALDIQYF. The CDR3 DNA reads as TGTGCCGTGAGGGCATTGGACATTCAGTACTTC.

This clone was observed a few times. As DNA, the CDR3 is TGTGCCAGCAGCAGACGCACAGATACGCAGTATTTT. Amino acid sequence: CASSRRTDTQYF. The gene calls are TRBV28 and TRBJ2-3; D gene ambiguous. This CDR3 comprises 12 residues. V lost 6 bases and J lost 1, with 5 bases in between. The germline CDR1 and CDR2 sequences are MDHEN and SYDVKM.

This chain links TRBV10-3 with TRBJ1-2, with D hard to call. CDR1 and CDR2 (germline): ENHRY, SYGVKD. V lost 1 base, J lost 3 bases, and 9 bases lay in between. This CDR3 has 14 amino acids. CDR3 in amino acids: CAISEYKVDYGYTF. The CDR3, as DNA: TGTGCCATCAGTGAGTATAAGGTCGACTATGGCTACACCTTC.

As for this clone: This may come from a read error, since a much larger clone is one base off. Other DNA sequences in the sample encode the same CDR3. The J gene is TRBJ1-1, the V gene TRBV11-3; D is undetermined. The germline CDR1 and CDR2 sequences are SGHNT and YENEEA. The length of the CDR3 is 12 residues. V was shortened by 0 bases and J by 2 bases, with 1 base between the two germline ends. CDR3: CASSLENTEAFF. In DNA form, the CDR3 reads TGTGCCAGCAGCTTAGAAAACACTGAAGCTTTCTTT.

With respect to this clone: The sample contains more than one DNA sequence encoding this CDR3. The chain employs TRBV11-2 and TRBJ2-7; D is uncertain. Germline-derived CDR1 and CDR2 are SGHAT and FQNNGV. The V end was cut by 5 bases, the J end by 3 bases, with 8 bases between. This CDR3 region has 12 residues. The CDR3 DNA sequence: TGTGCCAGCAGCCTCAGTAGCTACGAGCAGTACTTC. It specifies CASSLSSYEQYF. The whole variable domain, filled in from reference TRBV11-2 and TRBJ2-7, reads EAGVAQSPRYKIIEKRQSVAFWCNPISGHATLYWYQQILGQGPKLLIQFQNNGVVDDSQLPKDRFSAERLKGVDSTLKIQPAKLEDSAVYLCASSLSSYEQYFGPGTRLTVT.

The chain has TRBV30 and TRBJ1-1; D is possibly TRBD1 (5 bases). This CDR3 has 13 residues. Germline CDR1 reads GTSNPN; CDR2 reads SVGIG (reference sequence). V lost 7 bases to trimming and J lost 0 bases, with 12 bases between them. The CDR3 here is CASSGVVNTEAFF. DNA of the CDR3: TGTGCCTCCTCGGGGGTAGTGAACACTGAAGCTTTCTTT.

The rearrangement joins TRBV28 to TRBJ2-7; D ambiguous. V was cut by 3 bases and J by 6 bases, with 12 bases left in between. The CDR3 totals 13 residues. Germline CDR1 and CDR2: MDHEN and SYDVKM. CDR3: CASSLVDPLEQYF. In nucleotides, the CDR3 is TGTGCCAGCAGTTTGGTGGACCCCCTCGAGCAGTACTTC.